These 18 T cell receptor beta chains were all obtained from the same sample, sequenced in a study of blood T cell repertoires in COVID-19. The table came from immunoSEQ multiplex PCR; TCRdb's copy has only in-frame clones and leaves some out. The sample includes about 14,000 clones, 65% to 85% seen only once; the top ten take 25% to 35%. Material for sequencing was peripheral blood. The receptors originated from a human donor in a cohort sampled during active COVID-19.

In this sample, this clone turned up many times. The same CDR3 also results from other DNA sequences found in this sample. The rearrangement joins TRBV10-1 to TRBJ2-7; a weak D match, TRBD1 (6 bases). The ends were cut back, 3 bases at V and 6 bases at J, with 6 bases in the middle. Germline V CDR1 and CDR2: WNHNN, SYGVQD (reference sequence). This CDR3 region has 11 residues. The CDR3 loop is CASSEGGEQYF. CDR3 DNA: TGCGCCAGCAGTGAAGGGGGCGAGCAGTACTTC.

The CDR3 DNA sequence: TGCAGCGTTGAAGGCGGTGGAGACTACGAGCAGTACTTC. Residues: CSVEGGGDYEQYF. V is TRBV29-1 and J is TRBJ2-7, with D unclear. Germline V lookup: CDR1 SQVTM, CDR2 ANQGSEA. CDR3 length: 13 amino acids. Trimming shortened V by 1 base and J by 3 bases, and 10 bases separated the two germline ends.

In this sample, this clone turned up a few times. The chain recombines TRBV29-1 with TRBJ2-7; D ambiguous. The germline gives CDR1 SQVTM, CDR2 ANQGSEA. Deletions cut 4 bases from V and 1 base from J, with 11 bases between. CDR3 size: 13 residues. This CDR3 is CSVVWAGSYEQYF. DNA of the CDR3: TGCAGCGTTGTGTGGGCAGGTTCCTACGAGCAGTACTTC.

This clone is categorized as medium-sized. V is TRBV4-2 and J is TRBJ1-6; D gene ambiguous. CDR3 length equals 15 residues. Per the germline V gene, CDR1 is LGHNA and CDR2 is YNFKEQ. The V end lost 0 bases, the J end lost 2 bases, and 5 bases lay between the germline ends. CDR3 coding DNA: TGTGCCAGCAGCCAAGAGGGAGCCTATAATTCACCCCTCCACTTT. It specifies CASSQEGAYNSPLHF.

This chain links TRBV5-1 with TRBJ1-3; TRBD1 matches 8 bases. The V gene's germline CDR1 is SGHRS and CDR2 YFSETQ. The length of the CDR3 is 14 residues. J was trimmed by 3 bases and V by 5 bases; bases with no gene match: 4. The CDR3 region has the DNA TGCGCCAGCAGTCAAGACAGGGGTGGAAACACCATATATTTT. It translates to CASSQDRGGNTIYF. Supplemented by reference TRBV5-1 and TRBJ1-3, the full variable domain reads KAGVTQTPRYLIKTRGQQVTLSCSPISGHRSVSWYQQTPGQGLQFLFEYFSETQRNKGNFPGRFSGRQFSNSRSEMNVSTLELGDSALYLCASSQDRGGNTIYFGEGSWLTVV.

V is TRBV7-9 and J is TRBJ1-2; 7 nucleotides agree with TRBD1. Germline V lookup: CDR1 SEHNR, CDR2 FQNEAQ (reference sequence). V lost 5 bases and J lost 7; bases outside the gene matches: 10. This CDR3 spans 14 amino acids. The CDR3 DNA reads TGTGCCAGCAGCCTCGACAGGGAAGTAAGTGGCTACACCTTC. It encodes CASSLDREVSGYTF.

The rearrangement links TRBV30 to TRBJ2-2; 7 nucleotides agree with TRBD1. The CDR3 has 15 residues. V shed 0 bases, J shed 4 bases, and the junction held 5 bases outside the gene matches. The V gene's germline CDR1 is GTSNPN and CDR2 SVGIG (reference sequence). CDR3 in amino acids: CAWSVGTAFTGELFF. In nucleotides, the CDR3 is TGTGCCTGGAGTGTAGGGACAGCCTTCACCGGGGAGCTGTTTTTT.

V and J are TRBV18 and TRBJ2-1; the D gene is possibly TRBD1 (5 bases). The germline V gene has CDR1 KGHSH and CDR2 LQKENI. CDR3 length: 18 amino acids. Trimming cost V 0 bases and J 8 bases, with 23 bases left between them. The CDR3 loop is CASSPPKGALGFGDEQFF. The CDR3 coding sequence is TGTGCCAGCTCACCACCAAAAGGGGCCCTGGGCTTTGGCGATGAGCAGTTCTTC.

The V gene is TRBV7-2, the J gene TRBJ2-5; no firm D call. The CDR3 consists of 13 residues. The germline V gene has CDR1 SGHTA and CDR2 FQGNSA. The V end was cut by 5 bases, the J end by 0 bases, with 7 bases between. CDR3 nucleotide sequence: TGTGCCAGCAGCCGTTATTACCAAGAGACCCAGTACTTC. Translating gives CASSRYYQETQYF.

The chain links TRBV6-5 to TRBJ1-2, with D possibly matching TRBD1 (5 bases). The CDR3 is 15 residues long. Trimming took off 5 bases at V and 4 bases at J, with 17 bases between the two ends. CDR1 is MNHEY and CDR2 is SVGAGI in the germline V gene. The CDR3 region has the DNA TGTGCCAGCAGTCCTCCCGACAGATCCTCCTATGGCTACACCTTC. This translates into CASSPPDRSSYGYTF.

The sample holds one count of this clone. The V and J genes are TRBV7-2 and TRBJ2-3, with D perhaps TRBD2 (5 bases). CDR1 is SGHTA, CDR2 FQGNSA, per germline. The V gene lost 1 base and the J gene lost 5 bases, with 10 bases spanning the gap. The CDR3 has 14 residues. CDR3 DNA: TGTGCCAGCAGCTTAGACTCCGGGATAGATACGCAGTATTTT. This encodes CASSLDSGIDTQYF.

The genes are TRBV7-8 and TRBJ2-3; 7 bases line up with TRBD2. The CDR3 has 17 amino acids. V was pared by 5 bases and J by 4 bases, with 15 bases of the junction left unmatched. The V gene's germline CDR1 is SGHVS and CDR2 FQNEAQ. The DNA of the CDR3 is TGTGCCAGCAGCAGCCGGATCACGGGAGGTGGAGCAGATACGCAGTATTTT. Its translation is CASSSRITGGGADTQYF.

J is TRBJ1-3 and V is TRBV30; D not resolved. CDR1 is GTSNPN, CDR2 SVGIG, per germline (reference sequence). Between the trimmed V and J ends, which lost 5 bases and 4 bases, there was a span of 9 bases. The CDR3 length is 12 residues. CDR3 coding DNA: TGTGCCTGGCGGGCGGGAGGAAACACCATATATTTT. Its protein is CAWRAGGNTIYF.

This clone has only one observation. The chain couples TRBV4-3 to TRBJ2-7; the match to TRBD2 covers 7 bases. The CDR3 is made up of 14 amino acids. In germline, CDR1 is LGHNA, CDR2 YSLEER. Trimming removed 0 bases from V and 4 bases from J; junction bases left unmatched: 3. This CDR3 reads CASSQDRDYYEQYF. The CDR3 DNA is TGCGCCAGCAGCCAAGATCGGGACTATTACGAGCAGTACTTC.

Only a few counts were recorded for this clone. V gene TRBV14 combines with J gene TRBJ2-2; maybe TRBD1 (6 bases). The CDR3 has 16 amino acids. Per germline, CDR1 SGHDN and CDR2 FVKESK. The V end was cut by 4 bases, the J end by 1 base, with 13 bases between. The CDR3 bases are TGTGCCAGCAGCCCCTTTCAGGGGATGAACACCGGGGAGCTGTTTTTT. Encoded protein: CASSPFQGMNTGELFF.

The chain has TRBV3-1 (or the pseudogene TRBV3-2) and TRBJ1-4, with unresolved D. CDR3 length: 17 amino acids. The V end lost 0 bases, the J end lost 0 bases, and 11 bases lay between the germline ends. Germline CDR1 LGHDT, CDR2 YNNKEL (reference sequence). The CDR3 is CASSQDISETTNEKLFF. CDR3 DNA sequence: TGTGCCAGCAGCCAAGATATAAGCGAAACAACTAATGAAAAACTGTTTTTT.

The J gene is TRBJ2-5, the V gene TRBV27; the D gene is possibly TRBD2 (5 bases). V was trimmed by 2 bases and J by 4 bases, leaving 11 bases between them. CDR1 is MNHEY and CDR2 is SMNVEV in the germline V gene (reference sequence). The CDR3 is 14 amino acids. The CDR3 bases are TGTGCCAGCAGTTTAAACCCCGGAGGAGAGACCCAGTACTTC. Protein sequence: CASSLNPGGETQYF.

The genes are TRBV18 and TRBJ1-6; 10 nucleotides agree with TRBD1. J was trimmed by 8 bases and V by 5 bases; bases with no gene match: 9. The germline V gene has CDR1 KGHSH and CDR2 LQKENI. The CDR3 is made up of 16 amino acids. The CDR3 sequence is CASSARTGGRDSPLHF. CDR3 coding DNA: TGTGCCAGCTCAGCAAGGACAGGGGGACGGGATTCACCCCTCCACTTT.